The 8 T cell receptor beta chains presented below share a single source sample, sequenced in a study of early T cells in non-severe SARS-CoV-2 infection. TCRdb itself ran the 5' RACE reads through MiXCR, one entry per CDR3 protein. This table has 55,000 to 70,000 distinct CDR3 sequences, 9.5% to 13% appearing once. Sequencing used whole blood. These receptors all stem from an adult who was a healthcare worker with PCR-confirmed SARS-CoV-2 infection or an uninfected control (not recorded which).

This clonotype turned up a few times. The V call is TRBV5-4, the J call TRBJ2-3; TRBD2 matches at 7 bases. Germline V gives CDR1 SGHNT, CDR2 YYREEE (reference sequence). The CDR3 totals 15 residues. After removal of 0 bases from V and 7 bases from J, the junction contained 8 bases not matched to a gene. The CDR3 region is CASSLDAGELHTQYF. The CDR3 bases are TGTGCCAGCAGCTTGGATGCGGGAGAGTTGCATACGCAGTATTTT.

This clonotype was detected ten times or more. The V gene is TRBV20-1, the J gene TRBJ1-6; D is unresolved. Germline V lookup: CDR1 DFQATT, CDR2 SNEGSKA (reference sequence). Trimming took 5 bases from V and 12 from J, leaving 20 bases between them. The CDR3 has 14 residues. The chain's CDR3 is CSAVQTPEQEPLHF. The CDR3 DNA follows: TGCAGTGCTGTACAGACTCCCGAGCAGGAACCCCTCCACTTT.

The V gene is TRBV2, the J gene TRBJ1-2, with D maybe TRBD1 (6 bases). V gave up 6 bases and J gave up 4 bases, with 12 bases separating them. The CDR3 is 13 residues long. In germline, CDR1 is SNHLY, CDR2 FYNNEI. Here the CDR3 DNA reads TGTGCCAGCAGCCTGGACAGTGTCTATGGCTACACCTTC. This sequence encodes CASSLDSVYGYTF. Full variable domain (remainder filled in from reference TRBV2 and TRBJ1-2): EPEVTQTPSHQVTQMGQEVILRCVPISNHLYFYWYRQILGQKVEFLVSFYNNEISEKSEIFDDQFSVERPDGSNFTLKIRSTKLEDSAMYFCASSLDSVYGYTFGSGTRLTVV.

This chain uses TRBV12-3 or TRBV12-4 with TRBJ1-2, with D possibly matching TRBD1 (6 bases). This CDR3 region has 16 residues. Trimming removed 3 bases from V and 2 bases from J, with 16 bases in between. The CDR3 loop is CASSFVSGGQNYGYTF. CDR3 in DNA: TGTGCCAGCAGTTTCGTATCGGGTGGACAGAACTATGGCTACACCTTC.

The sample holds a few counts of this clonotype. The rearrangement links TRBV19 to TRBJ2-3; D gene unclear. This CDR3 is built from 15 residues. Deletions cut 1 base from V and 2 bases from J, with 10 bases between. Germline values: CDR1 LNHDA, CDR2 SQIVND (reference sequence). CDR3 protein: CASSIVGGTTDTQYF. CDR3 coding DNA: TGTGCCAGTAGTATAGTCGGCGGAACCACAGATACGCAGTATTTT.

This clonotype has just a few counts. The J gene is TRBJ1-6, the V gene TRBV12-3 or TRBV12-4; D possibly corresponds to TRBD1 (5 bases). This CDR3 has 16 residues. Deletions cut 6 bases from V and 0 bases from J, with 12 bases between. The chain's CDR3 is CASRRGLSSYNSPLHF. As DNA, the CDR3 is TGTGCCAGCAGACGGGGCCTGAGCTCCTATAATTCACCCCTCCACTTT.

The table lists this clonotype with a few counts. The rearrangement joins TRBV29-1 to TRBJ2-5, with D possibly TRBD2 on 6 matching bases. Germline CDR1 is SQVTM and CDR2 is ANQGSEA. V gave up 7 bases and J gave up 4 bases, with 10 bases separating them. CDR3 length: 11 residues. The DNA for the CDR3 is TGCAGCGGGGGGACTCTAGAGACCCAGTACTTC. This translates into CSGGTLETQYF.

This clonotype was seen only a few times. This chain links TRBV2 with TRBJ2-7; D possibly corresponds to TRBD2 (5 bases). The CDR3 length is 13 residues. Germline CDR1 and CDR2: SNHLY and FYNNEI. The V and J ends lost 4 bases and 1 base respectively, with 8 bases between them. CDR3 bases: TGTGCCAGCAGTGTGCCGGGATCCTACGAGCAGTACTTC. Protein sequence: CASSVPGSYEQYF.